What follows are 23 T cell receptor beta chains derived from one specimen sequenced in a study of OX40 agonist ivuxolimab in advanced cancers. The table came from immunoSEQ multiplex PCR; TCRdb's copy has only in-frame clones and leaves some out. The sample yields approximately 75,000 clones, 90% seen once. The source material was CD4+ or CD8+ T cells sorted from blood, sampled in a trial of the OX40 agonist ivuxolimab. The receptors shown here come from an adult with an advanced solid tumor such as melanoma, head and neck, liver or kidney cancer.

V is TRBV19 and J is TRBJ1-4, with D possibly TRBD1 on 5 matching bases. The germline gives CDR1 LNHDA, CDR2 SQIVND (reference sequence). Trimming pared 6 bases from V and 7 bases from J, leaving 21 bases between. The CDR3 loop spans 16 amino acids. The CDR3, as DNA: TGTGCCAGTAGACCCCAAGGGGCAGATCTGTCTGAAAAACTGTTTTTT. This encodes CASRPQGADLSEKLFF.

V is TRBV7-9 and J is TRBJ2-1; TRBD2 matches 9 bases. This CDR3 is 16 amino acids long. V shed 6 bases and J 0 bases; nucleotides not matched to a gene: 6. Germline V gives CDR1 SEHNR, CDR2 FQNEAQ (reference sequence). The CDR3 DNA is TGTGCCAGCAGTTCGGGACTAGCCGGCTCCTACAATGAGCAGTTCTTC. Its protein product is CASSSGLAGSYNEQFF.

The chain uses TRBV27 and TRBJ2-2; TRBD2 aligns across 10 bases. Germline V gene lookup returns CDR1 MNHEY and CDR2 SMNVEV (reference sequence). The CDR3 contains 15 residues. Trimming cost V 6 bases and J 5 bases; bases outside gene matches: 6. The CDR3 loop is CASSSGGAGTGELFF. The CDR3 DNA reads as TGTGCCAGCAGCAGCGGGGGGGCGGGGACCGGGGAGCTGTTTTTT.

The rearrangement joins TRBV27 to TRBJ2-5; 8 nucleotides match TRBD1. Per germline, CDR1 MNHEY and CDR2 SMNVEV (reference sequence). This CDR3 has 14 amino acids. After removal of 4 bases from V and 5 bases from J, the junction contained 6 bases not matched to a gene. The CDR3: CASSSWTGSETQYF. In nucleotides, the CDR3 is TGTGCCAGCAGTTCCTGGACAGGGTCCGAGACCCAGTACTTC.

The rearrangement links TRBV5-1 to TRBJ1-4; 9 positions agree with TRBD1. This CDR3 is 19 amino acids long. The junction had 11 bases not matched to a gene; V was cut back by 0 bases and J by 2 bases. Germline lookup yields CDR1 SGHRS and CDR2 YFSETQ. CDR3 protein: CASSLDPPGQGTTNEKLFF. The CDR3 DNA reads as TGCGCCAGCAGCTTGGATCCCCCGGGACAGGGAACGACTAATGAAAAACTGTTTTTT.

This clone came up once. The CDR3 here is CASSPPRSGRGYEQYF. The CDR3 region has the DNA TGTGCCAGCAGCCCTCCCCGGTCAGGGAGGGGGTACGAGCAGTACTTC. This rearrangement joins TRBV7-2 to TRBJ2-7; D is possibly TRBD2 (7 bases). The CDR3 spans 16 residues. Germline V lookup: CDR1 SGHTA, CDR2 FQGNSA. Trimming took off 5 bases at V and 4 bases at J, with 21 bases between the two ends.

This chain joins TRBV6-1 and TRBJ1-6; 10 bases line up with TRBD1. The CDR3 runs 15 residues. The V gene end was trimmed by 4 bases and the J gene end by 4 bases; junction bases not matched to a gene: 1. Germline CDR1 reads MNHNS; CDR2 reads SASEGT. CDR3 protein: CASSAGQGYNSPLHF. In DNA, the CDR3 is TGTGCCAGCAGTGCGGGACAGGGGTATAATTCACCCCTCCACTTT.

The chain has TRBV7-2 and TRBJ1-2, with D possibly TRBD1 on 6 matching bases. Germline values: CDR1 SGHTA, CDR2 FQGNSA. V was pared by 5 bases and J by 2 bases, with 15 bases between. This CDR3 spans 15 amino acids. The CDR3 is CASSHPGQINYGYTF. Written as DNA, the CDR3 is TGTGCCAGCAGCCACCCGGGACAAATAAACTATGGCTACACCTTC.

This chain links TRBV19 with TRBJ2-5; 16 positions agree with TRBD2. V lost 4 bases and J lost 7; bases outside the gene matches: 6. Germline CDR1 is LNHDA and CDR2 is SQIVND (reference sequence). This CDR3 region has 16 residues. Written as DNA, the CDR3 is TGTGCCAGTAGTACGGGACTAGCGGGAGGGCCGTCGACCCAGTACTTC. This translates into CASSTGLAGGPSTQYF.

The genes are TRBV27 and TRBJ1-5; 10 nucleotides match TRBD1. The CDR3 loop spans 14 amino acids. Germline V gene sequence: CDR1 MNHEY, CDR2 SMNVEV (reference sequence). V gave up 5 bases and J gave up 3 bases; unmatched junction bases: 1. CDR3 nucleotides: TGTGCCAGCAGTGGGACAGGGGTCAATCAGCCCCAGCATTTT. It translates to CASSGTGVNQPQHF.

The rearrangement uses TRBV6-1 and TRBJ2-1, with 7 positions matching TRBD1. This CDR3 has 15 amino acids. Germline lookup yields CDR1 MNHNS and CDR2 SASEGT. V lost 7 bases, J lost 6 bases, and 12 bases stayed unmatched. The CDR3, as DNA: TGTGCCAGCACCGAACAGGACAGGCTAAGCAATGAGCAGTTCTTC. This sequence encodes CASTEQDRLSNEQFF.

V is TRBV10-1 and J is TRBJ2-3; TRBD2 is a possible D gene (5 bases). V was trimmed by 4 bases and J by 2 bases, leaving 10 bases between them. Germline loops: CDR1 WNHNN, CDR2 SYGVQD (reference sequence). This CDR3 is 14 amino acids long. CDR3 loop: CASSGPGITDTQYF. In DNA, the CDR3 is TGCGCCAGCAGTGGGCCCGGGATCACAGATACGCAGTATTTT.

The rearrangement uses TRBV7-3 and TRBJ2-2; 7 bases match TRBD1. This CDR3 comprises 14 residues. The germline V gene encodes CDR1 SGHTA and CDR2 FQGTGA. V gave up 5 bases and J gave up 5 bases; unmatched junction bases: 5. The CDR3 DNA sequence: TGTGCCAGCAGCCGGGGACAGCAGACCGGGGAGCTGTTTTTT. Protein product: CASSRGQQTGELFF.

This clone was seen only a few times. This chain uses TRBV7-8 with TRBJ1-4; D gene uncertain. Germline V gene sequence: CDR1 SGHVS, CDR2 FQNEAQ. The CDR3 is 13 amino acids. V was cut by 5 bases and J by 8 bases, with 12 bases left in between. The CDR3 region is CASSLTRREKLFF. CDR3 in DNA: TGTGCCAGCAGCCTCACCCGGCGGGAAAAACTGTTTTTT.

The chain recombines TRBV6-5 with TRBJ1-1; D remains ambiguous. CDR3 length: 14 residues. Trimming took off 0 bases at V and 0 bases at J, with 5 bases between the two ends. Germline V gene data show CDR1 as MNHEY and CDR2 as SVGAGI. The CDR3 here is CASSYSLLNTEAFF. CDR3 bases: TGTGCCAGCAGTTACTCGTTGCTGAACACTGAAGCTTTCTTT.

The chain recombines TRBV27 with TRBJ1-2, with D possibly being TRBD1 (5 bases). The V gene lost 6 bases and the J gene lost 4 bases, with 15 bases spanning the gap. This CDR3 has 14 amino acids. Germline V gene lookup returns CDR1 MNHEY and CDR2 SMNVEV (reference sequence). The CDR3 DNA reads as TGTGCCAGCAGCCTTGGGGGGTTTCCCTATGGCTACACCTTC. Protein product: CASSLGGFPYGYTF.

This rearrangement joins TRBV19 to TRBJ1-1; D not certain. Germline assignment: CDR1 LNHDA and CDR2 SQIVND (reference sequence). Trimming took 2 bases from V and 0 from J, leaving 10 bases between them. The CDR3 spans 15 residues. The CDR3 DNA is TGTGCCAGTAGTATACCAGGATTTATGAACACTGAAGCTTTCTTT. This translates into CASSIPGFMNTEAFF.

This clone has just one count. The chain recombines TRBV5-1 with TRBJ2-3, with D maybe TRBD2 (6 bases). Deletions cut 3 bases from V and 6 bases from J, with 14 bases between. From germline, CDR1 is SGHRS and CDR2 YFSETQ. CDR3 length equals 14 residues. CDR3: CASSSPGVTDTQYF. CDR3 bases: TGCGCCAGCAGCTCCCCGGGGGTCACGGATACGCAGTATTTT.

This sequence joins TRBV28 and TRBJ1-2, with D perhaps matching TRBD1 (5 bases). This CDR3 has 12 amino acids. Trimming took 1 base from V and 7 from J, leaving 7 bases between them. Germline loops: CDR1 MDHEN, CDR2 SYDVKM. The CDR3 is CASSLFRGGYTF. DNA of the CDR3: TGTGCCAGCAGTTTATTTAGGGGTGGCTACACCTTC.

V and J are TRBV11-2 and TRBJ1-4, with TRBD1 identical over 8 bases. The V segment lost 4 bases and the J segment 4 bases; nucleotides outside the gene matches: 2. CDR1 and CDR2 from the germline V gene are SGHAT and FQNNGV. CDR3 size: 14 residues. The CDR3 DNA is TGTGCCAGCAGCTGGGACAGGATTAATGAAAAACTGTTTTTT. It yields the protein CASSWDRINEKLFF.

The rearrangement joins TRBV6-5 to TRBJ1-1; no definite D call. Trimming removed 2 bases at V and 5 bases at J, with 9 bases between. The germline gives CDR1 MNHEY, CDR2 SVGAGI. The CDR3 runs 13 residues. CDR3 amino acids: CASSYRERTEAFF. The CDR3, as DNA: TGTGCCAGCAGTTACCGGGAAAGGACTGAAGCTTTCTTT.

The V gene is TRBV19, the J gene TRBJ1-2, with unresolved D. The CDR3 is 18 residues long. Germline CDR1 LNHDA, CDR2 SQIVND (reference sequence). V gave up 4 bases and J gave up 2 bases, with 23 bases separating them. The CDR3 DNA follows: TGTGCCAGTAGTAACAAGGCCCGTCCAGGTTTCGGAAACTATGGCTACACCTTC. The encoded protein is CASSNKARPGFGNYGYTF.

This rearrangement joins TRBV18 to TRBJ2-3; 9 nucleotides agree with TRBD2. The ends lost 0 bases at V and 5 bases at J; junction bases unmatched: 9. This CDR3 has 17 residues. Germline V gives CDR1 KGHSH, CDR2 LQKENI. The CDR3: CASSPPNALTSGDTQYF. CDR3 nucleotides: TGTGCCAGCTCACCACCCAACGCTTTGACTAGCGGAGATACGCAGTATTTT.